Shown below are 29 T cell receptor beta chains from a single sample sequenced in a study of T cells in Graves' hyperthyroidism and ophthalmopathy (dated by TCRdb to the late 2010s). Library preparation used multiplex PCR. Sequencing used an Illumina HiSeq 2000. TCR beta CDR3 regions were amplified from RNA transcripts. The first round of RT-PCR for the TCR CDR3 was performed with the HTBI primer set and the Qiagen OneStep RT-PCR kit. Through fastp at Q25 and MiXCR, TCRdb rebuilt clones from the public reads, retaining in-frame beta chains. A single entry per CDR3 protein holds the most common genes and DNA from its merged rows. The sample data list fewer than 850,000 distinct CDR3 sequences, and 17% of these were observed just once. Clones ranked in the top ten supply around 15% of the sample. The sequencing sample was made of blood. The receptors derive from a man between 45 and 60 years old with Graves' hyperthyroidism.

There are many counts of this clonotype. The chain links TRBV7-8 to TRBJ2-1; the D is unclear. The CDR3 runs 15 residues. Germline V gene lookup returns CDR1 SGHVS and CDR2 FQNEAQ. Between the trimmed V and J ends, which lost 5 bases and 7 bases, there was a span of 18 bases. CDR3 residues: CASSQARLVNNEQFF. The CDR3 DNA reads as TGTGCCAGCAGCCAAGCCAGACTGGTAAATAATGAGCAGTTCTTC.

This rearrangement joins TRBV28 to TRBJ2-4, with D unresolved. Germline CDR1 MDHEN, CDR2 SYDVKM. The V gene lost 6 bases and the J gene lost 8 bases, with 17 bases spanning the gap. This CDR3 region has 14 residues. Here the CDR3 DNA reads TGTGCCAGCAGCCCCCATGCGCCCCGAGACATTCAGTACTTC. This sequence encodes CASSPHAPRDIQYF.

This clonotype was counted ten times or more. CDR3 bases: TGTGCCAGCAGTTACATCTACCTAGGGTCACCCCTCCACTTT. It codes for CASSYIYLGSPLHF. The J gene is TRBJ1-6, the V gene TRBV6-5; no definite D call. Germline CDR1 is MNHEY and CDR2 is SVGAGI. V lost 2 bases and J 10 bases, leaving 12 bases between the germline ends. This CDR3 region has 14 residues.

V usage is TRBV5-8 and J usage is TRBJ2-2; D is perhaps TRBD2 (6 bases). The germline V and J ends were trimmed by 2 bases and 7 bases, with 9 bases remaining between them. The germline gives CDR1 SGHTS, CDR2 YDEGEE. The CDR3 is 13 amino acids. The DNA of the CDR3 is TGTGCCAGCAGCTTCATTAGCGGCGGGGAGCTGTTTTTT. Protein sequence: CASSFISGGELFF.

This clonotype came up many times. This rearrangement joins TRBV7-2 to TRBJ2-7; D possibly corresponds to TRBD1 (6 bases). V lost 1 base and J lost 3, with 16 bases in between. Germline CDR1 is SGHTA and CDR2 is FQGNSA. The CDR3 sequence is 16 residues long. The CDR3 reads CASSLGRGPQGYEQYF. For the CDR3, the DNA is TGTGCCAGCAGCTTAGGACGCGGGCCACAGGGCTACGAGCAGTACTTC.

The chain carries TRBV19 and TRBJ2-3, with 7 bases matching TRBD2. Trimming at V came to 3 bases and at J to 5 bases, leaving 8 bases not matched to a gene. The CDR3 extends over 15 amino acids. Germline values: CDR1 LNHDA, CDR2 SQIVND (reference sequence). The CDR3 coding sequence is TGTGCCAGTAGTATTTTCGGCGGGAGTCAAGATACGCAGTATTTT. It encodes CASSIFGGSQDTQYF.

V usage is TRBV2 and J usage is TRBJ2-5; no reliable D call. Germline CDR1 is SNHLY and CDR2 is FYNNEI. Trimming took 6 bases from V and 5 from J, leaving 7 bases between them. This CDR3 contains 11 residues. The CDR3 DNA sequence: TGTGCCAGCAGACGTACGGAGACCCAGTACTTC. Its translation is CASRRTETQYF.

The chain combines TRBV6-2 or TRBV6-3 with TRBJ1-1; 9 nucleotides line up with TRBD1. V dropped 6 bases and J dropped 7; count of bases not matched to a gene: 9. Germline V gene data show CDR1 as MNHEY and CDR2 as SVGEGT. The CDR3 runs 14 residues. The CDR3 loop reads CASRPQGAANEAFF. In DNA, the CDR3 is TGTGCCAGCAGACCACAGGGGGCAGCCAATGAAGCTTTCTTT.

The chain employs TRBV7-9 and TRBJ1-5; weak D call: TRBD1 (5 bases). V was shortened by 8 bases and J by 4 bases, with 15 bases between the two germline ends. The V gene's germline CDR1 is SEHNR and CDR2 FQNEAQ (reference sequence). CDR3 length: 14 residues. The CDR3 nucleotides are TGTGCCAGCGCTGTGTCAGGGAATAATCAGCCCCAGCATTTT. Encoded protein: CASAVSGNNQPQHF.

This clonotype occurred many times. The chain combines TRBV28 with TRBJ1-2; TRBD1 agrees at 7 bases. The ends lost 2 bases at V and 0 bases at J; junction bases unmatched: 6. Germline loops: CDR1 MDHEN, CDR2 SYDVKM. This CDR3 contains 16 residues. CDR3 DNA sequence: TGTGCCAGCAGTTTAGGGTACAGGGGCCCTAACTATGGCTACACCTTC. This codes for CASSLGYRGPNYGYTF.

The sample holds a few counts of this clonotype. V usage is TRBV30 and J usage is TRBJ1-1; D gene uncertain. This CDR3 region has 11 residues. Trimming cost V 2 bases and J 11 bases, with 12 bases left between them. Germline lookup yields CDR1 GTSNPN and CDR2 SVGIG (reference sequence). CDR3: CAWSTGGVAFF. The CDR3 DNA is TGTGCCTGGAGTACCGGTGGGGTGGCTTTCTTT.

This clonotype was detected ten times or more. The genes are TRBV5-6 and TRBJ2-3, with 7 bases lining up with TRBD1. Germline lookup yields CDR1 SGHDT and CDR2 YYEEEE. This CDR3 is 14 amino acids long. The ends lost 4 bases at V and 4 bases at J; junction bases unmatched: 6. In nucleotides, the CDR3 is TGTGCCAGCAGCAACCAGGGGGTCGCAGATACGCAGTATTTT. Protein sequence: CASSNQGVADTQYF. Complete variable domain (other parts from reference TRBV5-6 and TRBJ2-3): DAGVTQSPTHLIKTRGQQVTLRCSPKSGHDTVSWYQQALGQGPQFIFQYYEEEERQRGNFPDRFSGHQFPNYSSELNVNALLLGDSALYLCASSNQGVADTQYFGPGTRLTVL.

This clonotype showed up many times. The rearrangement joins TRBV11-2 to TRBJ2-1; D remains ambiguous. Germline CDR1 reads SGHAT; CDR2 reads FQNNGV. Trimming took 5 bases from V and 6 from J, leaving 14 bases between them. CDR3 length equals 14 residues. The CDR3 region is CASSRRDFLNEQFF. The CDR3 coding sequence is TGTGCCAGCAGCCGACGAGACTTCCTCAATGAGCAGTTCTTC.

This clonotype was detected only a few times. The V gene is TRBV19, the J gene TRBJ2-6; possible D gene TRBD1, 5 bases. This CDR3 has 16 amino acids. Germline assignment: CDR1 LNHDA and CDR2 SQIVND (reference sequence). The ends were cut back, 3 bases at V and 0 bases at J, with 9 bases in the middle. The CDR3 DNA reads as TGTGCCAGTAGTATTAGGGGCAACTCTGGGGCCAACGTCCTGACTTTC. It encodes CASSIRGNSGANVLTF.

This clonotype was observed many times. The rearrangement uses TRBV11-2 and TRBJ2-2; no reliable D call. Trimming shortened V by 3 bases and J by 0 bases, and 2 bases separated the two germline ends. Germline V lookup: CDR1 SGHAT, CDR2 FQNNGV. The CDR3 is 13 amino acids. The CDR3: CASSLTNTGELFF. The CDR3, as DNA: TGTGCCAGCAGCTTGACGAACACCGGGGAGCTGTTTTTT.

The V and J genes are TRBV12-3 or TRBV12-4 and TRBJ1-2; 9 nucleotides align to TRBD1. The CDR3 sequence is 16 residues long. V trimming: 6 bases; J trimming: 4 bases; junction bases outside the gene matches: 12. The DNA of the CDR3 is TGTGCCAGCAGACCTAACAGGGGGCGTACGAGCTATGGCTACACCTTC. Protein product: CASRPNRGRTSYGYTF.

V usage is TRBV5-4 and J usage is TRBJ2-1; 11 positions agree with TRBD2. In germline, CDR1 is SGHNT, CDR2 YYREEE (reference sequence). J was trimmed by 6 bases and V by 4 bases; bases with no gene match: 12. The CDR3 extends over 17 amino acids. CDR3 nucleotide sequence: TGTGCCAGCAGCCCGGGGGGTAGCGGGAGGGCCGGCAATGAGCAGTTCTTC. Translated, it gives CASSPGGSGRAGNEQFF.

Of note for this clonotype: A read error may explain this, as a much larger clone is one base away. The chain couples TRBV28 to TRBJ2-2; possibly TRBD2 for D (5 bases). CDR1 MDHEN and CDR2 SYDVKM come from the germline V gene. There are 17 residues in the CDR3. CDR3: CASNSYPPTTNTGELVF. Here the CDR3 DNA reads TGTGCCAGCAACTCATATCCCCCGACGACGAACACCGGGGAGCTGGTTTTT.

The chain carries TRBV7-2 and TRBJ2-6; D not certain. Trimming pared 4 bases from V and 0 bases from J, leaving 10 bases between. The length of the CDR3 is 16 residues. Per germline, CDR1 SGHTA and CDR2 FQGNSA. CDR3 protein: CASSSGFGSGANVLTF. The CDR3 region has the DNA TGTGCCAGCAGCTCCGGATTCGGCTCTGGGGCCAACGTCCTGACTTTC.

This clonotype was found many times. The rearrangement links TRBV28 to TRBJ1-1, with D possibly matching TRBD1 (6 bases). The germline V gene has CDR1 MDHEN and CDR2 SYDVKM. V lost 6 bases and J lost 6, with 11 bases in between. The length of the CDR3 is 12 residues. The CDR3 coding sequence is TGTGCCAGCAGACCAAGGACAGCTGAAGCTTTCTTT. This translates into CASRPRTAEAFF.

The V and J genes are TRBV4-3 and TRBJ2-1; D uncertain. The CDR3 extends over 16 amino acids. The V end was cut by 1 base, the J end by 2 bases, with 12 bases between. Germline V gene sequence: CDR1 LGHNA, CDR2 YSLEER. CDR3 loop: CASSQAGAAAYNEQFF. In DNA form, the CDR3 reads TGCGCCAGCAGCCAAGCCGGCGCCGCTGCCTACAATGAGCAGTTCTTC.

This clonotype was seen a few times. The rearrangement links TRBV13 to TRBJ2-2; D is possibly TRBD1 (6 bases). This CDR3 has 18 amino acids. CDR1 is PRHDT and CDR2 is FYEKMQ in the germline V gene (reference sequence). V was clipped by 5 bases and J by 5 bases, with 24 bases between them. CDR3 nucleotides: TGTGCCAGCAGCGCCCTTGGTGAAGGGGGAATTTTTACCGGGGAGCTGTTTTTT. The encoded protein is CASSALGEGGIFTGELFF.

This clonotype was observed a handful of times. J is TRBJ1-5 and V is TRBV6-1; D is possibly TRBD1 (6 bases). The ends were cut back, 6 bases at V and 0 bases at J, with 6 bases in the middle. Germline CDR1 is MNHNS and CDR2 is SASEGT. The CDR3 spans 13 residues. The DNA for the CDR3 is TGTGCCAGCAGACAGGGTAGCAATCAGCCCCAGCATTTT. It yields the protein CASRQGSNQPQHF.

The chain employs TRBV9 and TRBJ2-7, with D perhaps TRBD2 (5 bases). The CDR3 is made up of 14 amino acids. V was pared by 5 bases and J by 0 bases, with 12 bases between. Germline loops: CDR1 SGDLS, CDR2 YYNGEE. The CDR3 bases are TGTGCCAGCAGTTCTACTAGTCCCTCCTACGAGCAGTACTTC. It codes for CASSSTSPSYEQYF.

There are a few counts of this clonotype. The rearrangement links TRBV28 to TRBJ1-5; 10 positions agree with TRBD1. V shed 9 bases, J shed 2 bases, and the junction held 7 bases outside the gene matches. Germline assignment: CDR1 MDHEN and CDR2 SYDVKM. The CDR3 spans 15 residues. Here the CDR3 reads CASELGQGGNQPQHF. DNA of the CDR3: TGTGCCAGTGAATTAGGACAGGGGGGCAATCAGCCCCAGCATTTT. The variable domain in full, with the rest retrieved from reference TRBV28 and TRBJ1-5, is DVKVTQSSRYLVKRTGEKVFLECVQDMDHENMFWYRQDPGLGLRLIYFSYDVKMKEKGDIPEGYSVSREKKERFSLILESASTNQTSMYLCASELGQGGNQPQHFGDGTRLSIL.

A few counts support this clonotype. The CDR3 DNA sequence: TGTGCCAGCAGCCAAAATTCAGACTCCTACGAGCAGTACTTC. Protein sequence: CASSQNSDSYEQYF. The V gene is TRBV28, the J gene TRBJ2-7; unclear D gene. CDR1 and CDR2 (germline): MDHEN, SYDVKM. V was cut by 6 bases and J by 0 bases, with 12 bases left in between. This CDR3 has 14 amino acids.

This chain joins TRBV27 and TRBJ2-7; D ambiguous. The CDR3 runs 15 residues. The germline V gene encodes CDR1 MNHEY and CDR2 SMNVEV (reference sequence). Trimming took 0 bases from V and 7 from J, leaving 16 bases between them. The CDR3 DNA reads TGTGCCAGCAGTTTATCGGCGTTCTCCTACGAGGAGCAGTACTTC. It yields the protein CASSLSAFSYEEQYF.

V gene TRBV19 combines with J gene TRBJ1-5; TRBD1 might be the D (6 bases). The CDR3 spans 15 residues. Trimming left V 10 bases short and J 0 bases short, with 16 bases between. CDR1 LNHDA and CDR2 SQIVND come from the germline V gene (reference sequence). CDR3 nucleotide sequence: TGTGCCACTTCAGTGGGGGCCATTAGCAATCAGCCCCAGCATTTT. Translation gives CATSVGAISNQPQHF.

This clonotype has at least ten counts. The rearrangement links TRBV9 to TRBJ1-1; TRBD1 might be the D (6 bases). The CDR3 is 15 amino acids. Germline lookup yields CDR1 SGDLS and CDR2 YYNGEE. Trimming removed 0 bases from V and 0 bases from J, with 9 bases in between. For the CDR3, the DNA is TGTGCCAGCAGCGTAGTAGGGGGGGTGAACACTGAAGCTTTCTTT. It translates to CASSVVGGVNTEAFF.